This T cell receptor beta chain was found in a study of response to subunit inactivated influenza vaccine. Details on this clonotype: The antigen is unknown.

CDR1 is MDHEN, CDR2 SYDVKM, per germline. Trimming shortened V by 6 bases and J by 4 bases, and 28 bases separated the two germline ends. The CDR3 length is 18 residues. General study results and limits: Seasonal influenza vaccination, on each occasion, was suggested by the authors to recruit few new T cells.

TCRdb reprocessed the RT-PCR reads via MiXCR and lists one record per CDR3 protein. The table has roughly 630,000 distinct CDR3 sequences, 12% to 15% seen once. This chain joins TRBV28 and TRBJ2-7; D might be TRBD1 or TRBD2, each matching 5 bases. This receptor was taken from a man in his fifties or sixties who received an inactivated influenza vaccine. Sequencing used PBMCs from blood, obtained 14 to 15 days before vaccination. The CDR3 nucleotides read TGTGCCAGCAGCCACGGGGCAGGCCAGGGAACTAGGAGGTACGAGCAGTACTTC. As protein: CASSHGAGQGTRRYEQYF.